The 22 T cell receptor beta chains below all came from one sample that was sequenced in a study of PD-1 blockade in classical Hodgkin lymphoma. All the patients suffered relapse after autologous stem cell transplantation, and brentuximab vedotin exposure differed. Produced via immunoSEQ multiplex PCR; TCRdb's table is partial and in-frame only. The sample gives some 19,000 clones, less than 85% of which show up once; about 6.3% is in the top ten. The sequences come from peripheral blood mononuclear cells (PBMCs), collected at baseline. These receptors were taken from a human donor with classical Hodgkin lymphoma.

The rearrangement joins TRBV27 to TRBJ1-2, with 8 bases that match TRBD1. Losses at the gene ends were 5 bases for V and 8 bases for J; bases not matched to a gene: 4. The CDR3 extends over 12 amino acids. Germline values: CDR1 MNHEY, CDR2 SMNVEV (reference sequence). CDR3 bases: TGTGCCAGCAGTCCAGGGGGCGGAGGCTACACCTTC. Its translation: CASSPGGGGYTF.

J is TRBJ2-3 and V is TRBV7-9; 11 bases fit TRBD2. The J segment lost 3 bases and the V segment lost 5 bases, leaving 7 bases of the junction unmatched. Germline CDR1 reads SEHNR; CDR2 reads FQNEAQ (reference sequence). The CDR3 is made up of 16 amino acids. CDR3 in DNA: TGTGCCAGCAGCCCTTTAGCGGGGGGGCAAACAGATACGCAGTATTTT. This translates into CASSPLAGGQTDTQYF.

J is TRBJ2-1 and V is TRBV5-6, with D possibly matching TRBD2 (5 bases). CDR1 is SGHDT and CDR2 is YYEEEE in the germline V gene. The CDR3 totals 13 residues. V shed 2 bases and J shed 5 bases, with 8 bases lying between them. The CDR3 DNA reads as TGTGCCAGCAGCTTACCTAGCAACAATGAGCAGTTCTTC. Amino acids: CASSLPSNNEQFF.

The chain employs TRBV28 and TRBJ1-5, with 8 bases fitting TRBD1. V was pared by 4 bases and J by 2 bases, with 4 bases of the junction left unmatched. Germline CDR1 and CDR2: MDHEN and SYDVKM. The CDR3 runs 15 residues. The CDR3 spells CASSWGQARNQPQHF. CDR3 bases: TGTGCCAGCAGTTGGGGACAGGCGCGCAATCAGCCCCAGCATTTT.

CDR3 nucleotide sequence: TGTGCCAGCAGCTCCCTCGCGACTAGCAGGAACGAGCAGTACTTC. Translating it yields CASSSLATSRNEQYF. The V and J genes are TRBV7-9 and TRBJ2-7; 7 positions agree with TRBD2. CDR3 length: 15 amino acids. The trim removed 4 bases at V and 5 bases at J, leaving 11 bases unmatched. Germline assignment: CDR1 SEHNR and CDR2 FQNEAQ (reference sequence).

V gene TRBV5-5 combines with J gene TRBJ2-5; TRBD2 matches at 9 bases. The CDR3 has 16 residues. V was clipped by 5 bases and J by 3 bases; unmatched bases: 11. CDR1 and CDR2 from the germline V gene are SGHKS and YYEKEE (reference sequence). The CDR3 reads CASSLAGAAVEETQYF. For the CDR3, the DNA is TGTGCCAGCAGTTTAGCGGGGGCGGCGGTGGAAGAGACCCAGTACTTC.

The rearrangement links TRBV4-2 to TRBJ1-2, with D tentatively TRBD1 (6 bases). Germline CDR1 LGHNA, CDR2 YNFKEQ. The CDR3 contains 13 residues. The ends were cut back, 2 bases at V and 6 bases at J, with 10 bases in the middle. The CDR3 protein is CASSQRTANGYTF. The CDR3 bases are TGTGCCAGCAGCCAACGGACAGCTAATGGCTACACCTTC.

This clone was detected only a few times. This rearrangement joins TRBV27 to TRBJ2-1; TRBD2 might be the D (6 bases). CDR1 is MNHEY, CDR2 SMNVEV, per germline (reference sequence). This CDR3 has 14 amino acids. The V end lost 2 bases, the J end lost 8 bases, and 13 bases lay between the germline ends. The CDR3 sequence: CASSLIAGRDEQFF. The CDR3 coding sequence is TGTGCCAGCAGTTTAATCGCGGGGCGGGATGAGCAGTTCTTC.

The CDR3 coding sequence is TGTGCCAGCAGCCCCGCGTGGGGAAACACCGGGGAGCTGTTTTTT. It is translated as CASSPAWGNTGELFF. This chain joins TRBV11-3 and TRBJ2-2; D ambiguous. V lost 5 bases, J lost 2 bases, and 12 bases lay in between. Germline V lookup: CDR1 SGHNT, CDR2 YENEEA. This CDR3 is built from 15 residues.

The chain couples TRBV4-3 to TRBJ1-1; weak D call: TRBD1 (5 bases). Trimming removed 1 base at V and 3 bases at J, with 9 bases between. The CDR3 loop spans 14 amino acids. Germline CDR1 is LGHNA and CDR2 is YSLEER. CDR3 in amino acids: CASSQVRGDTEAFF. Here the CDR3 DNA reads TGCGCCAGCAGCCAAGTAAGAGGGGACACTGAAGCTTTCTTT.

This rearrangement joins TRBV11-2 to TRBJ2-3; D gene ambiguous. The CDR3 loop spans 13 amino acids. V shed 4 bases and J shed 8 bases, with 13 bases lying between them. The germline V gene encodes CDR1 SGHAT and CDR2 FQNNGV. CDR3 loop: CASSSGPKSTQYF. DNA for the CDR3: TGTGCCAGCAGCTCAGGCCCTAAGAGTACGCAGTATTTT.

The chain uses TRBV12-1 and TRBJ2-7; the table's D call of TRBD2 was not tested on the DNA. TRBV12-1 is termed a pseudogene. The CDR3 length is 10 residues. CDR3 DNA sequence: TGCCCTCCCGTCCGGTGCGAGCAGTACTTC. Translation gives CPPVRCEQYF.

The chain links TRBV19 to TRBJ1-2, with unresolved D. The germline V gene has CDR1 LNHDA and CDR2 SQIVND (reference sequence). The V gene lost 5 bases and the J gene lost 1 base, with 11 bases spanning the gap. CDR3 length equals 14 residues. The CDR3 here is CASSQDGNNYGYTF. In DNA, the CDR3 is TGTGCCAGTAGTCAAGACGGCAATAACTATGGCTACACCTTC.

The chain recombines TRBV30 with TRBJ1-5; D is uncertain. CDR3 length equals 17 residues. Trimming removed 2 bases from V and 1 base from J, with 18 bases in between. Germline CDR1 GTSNPN, CDR2 SVGIG (reference sequence). DNA for the CDR3: TGTGCCTGGAGTCGCGATTCGTACGGAACAAGCAATCAGCCCCAGCATTTT. This sequence encodes CAWSRDSYGTSNQPQHF.

J is TRBJ1-2 and V is TRBV4-3; 7 bases line up with TRBD1. The germline V gene has CDR1 LGHNA and CDR2 YSLEER. The CDR3 is made up of 16 amino acids. Unmatched junction bases numbered 9, after V lost 0 bases and J lost 5 bases. The CDR3 DNA is TGCGCCAGCAGCCAAGATCAGGGGGGAACAGAGTATGGCTACACCTTC. Its translation is CASSQDQGGTEYGYTF.

This clone was detected only once. The missing conserved phenylalanine or tryptophan at the end of this CDR3 makes a read error likely. The chain uses TRBV4-1 and TRBJ1-1, with TRBD1 as a possible D gene (5 bases). CDR1 is MGHRA and CDR2 is YSYEKL in the germline V gene. Trimming left V 3 bases short and J 3 bases short, with 11 bases between. The CDR3 totals 14 residues. The CDR3 sequence: CASSHLDSYTEAFL. In DNA form, the CDR3 reads TGCGCCAGCAGCCACCTCGACAGTTACACTGAAGCTTTCCTT.

This sequence joins TRBV6-5 and TRBJ2-5, with TRBD2 identical over 11 bases. This CDR3 has 14 residues. CDR1 is MNHEY and CDR2 is SVGAGI in the germline V gene. V shed 5 bases, J shed 5 bases, and the junction held 4 bases outside the gene matches. The CDR3 loop is CASSPTSGVETQYF. Here the CDR3 DNA reads TGTGCCAGCAGTCCGACTAGCGGGGTGGAGACCCAGTACTTC.

The chain has TRBV9 and TRBJ1-1; perhaps TRBD1 as D (6 bases). With 2 bases removed from V and 7 bases from J, the gap between germline ends came to 21 bases. The CDR3 totals 16 residues. CDR1 is SGDLS and CDR2 is YYNGEE in the germline V gene. For the CDR3, the DNA is TGTGCCAGCAGCGTGATGTCAGGGCCCCAACAGGGTGAAGCTTTCTTT. The encoded protein is CASSVMSGPQQGEAFF.

The chain carries TRBV7-2 and TRBJ2-5, with D tentatively TRBD2 (5 bases). From germline, CDR1 is SGHTA and CDR2 FQGNSA. Trimming took 4 bases from V and 3 from J, leaving 18 bases between them. The CDR3 runs to 16 residues. In DNA form, the CDR3 reads TGTGCCAGCAGCTCCGCCCCGCGGACTGTTAAAGAGACCCAGTACTTC. As protein: CASSSAPRTVKETQYF. The whole variable domain, filled in from reference TRBV7-2 and TRBJ2-5, reads GAGVSQSPSNKVTEKGKDVELRCDPISGHTALYWYRQSLGQGLEFLIYFQGNSAPDKSGLPSDRFSAERTGGSVSTLTIQRTQQEDSAVYLCASSSAPRTVKETQYFGPGTRLLVL.

The J gene is TRBJ1-1, the V gene TRBV7-8; 9 bases line up with TRBD1. The CDR3 loop spans 15 amino acids. Germline V gene lookup returns CDR1 SGHVS and CDR2 FQNEAQ. V shed 1 base and J 3 bases; nucleotides not matched to a gene: 3. CDR3 nucleotide sequence: TGTGCCAGCAGCTTAGTCAGGACAGGGGACACTGAAGCTTTCTTT. Translation gives CASSLVRTGDTEAFF.

This clone was detected once. This rearrangement joins TRBV15 to TRBJ2-7; 10 nucleotides match TRBD2. The V and J ends lost 3 bases and 1 base, in that order; junction bases with no gene match: 9. The CDR3 runs to 17 residues. Germline loops: CDR1 LNHNV, CDR2 YYDKDF (reference sequence). The CDR3 nucleotides read TGTGCCACCAGCAGTAACTCCAGGACTAGCGGTTCCTACGAGCAGTACTTC. Translation: CATSSNSRTSGSYEQYF. The full variable domain, completed using reference TRBV15 and TRBJ2-7, is DAMVIQNPRYQVTQFGKPVTLSCSQTLNHNVMYWYQQKSSQAPKLLFHYYDKDFNNEADTPDNFQSRRPNTSFCFLDIRSPGLGDTAMYLCATSSNSRTSGSYEQYFGPGTRLTVT.

This chain joins TRBV27 and TRBJ1-5; TRBD1 agrees at 9 bases. Per the germline V gene, CDR1 is MNHEY and CDR2 is SMNVEV (reference sequence). The CDR3 contains 16 residues. V lost 5 bases, J lost 3 bases, and 8 bases stayed unmatched. Here the CDR3 DNA reads TGTGCCAGCAGTGGGGACAGGGCAGATCTCAATCAGCCCCAGCATTTT. It encodes CASSGDRADLNQPQHF.